Sequencing of this T cell receptor (beta chain) was carried out in a study of T cells in Graves' hyperthyroidism and ophthalmopathy. In germline, CDR1 is SEHNR, CDR2 FQNEAQ (reference sequence). The CDR3 loop spans 14 amino acids. The V gene lost 1 base and the J gene lost 1 base, with 7 bases spanning the gap. Amplification yielded TCR beta CDR3 regions, with RNA transcripts as the source. Researchers ran a first-round RT-PCR on the TCR CDR3 using the HTBI primer set. TCRdb used MiXCR to reprocess the multiplex PCR reads, holding one entry per CDR3 protein. The sample records about 380,000 distinct CDR3 sequences, approximately 15% being singletons. This clonotype was recorded many times. Its target is not known. Study outcomes and limitations: Most thyroid clonotypes expanded above 0.001 were also detected in blood.

Material: blood. The chain uses TRBV7-9 and TRBJ1-1, with a tentative D call TRBD1 (5 bases). This TCR came from a young man with Graves' hyperthyroidism that later progressed to Graves' ophthalmopathy. The CDR3 DNA reads TGTGCCAGCAGCTTAGTGACAGCGAACACTGAAGCTTTCTTT. Translated, it gives CASSLVTANTEAFF.